Listed below are T cell receptor beta chains from one sample, sequenced in a study of blood T cell repertoires in COVID-19. The repertoire was sequenced with immunoSEQ multiplex PCR; TCRdb's copy has only in-frame clones and lacks some. The sample shows roughly 180,000 clones, over 80% of them seen only once. Material for sequencing was peripheral blood. The receptors derive from a woman aged 25 to 39 with acute or convalescent COVID-19. CDR3s include the opening cysteine and the closing phenylalanine or tryptophan. D genes are given only for firm matches. The listing skips clone size in some rows; elsewhere it reads once, few, many or a size class.

abundance	j_gene	v_gene	d_gene	CDR3nt	CDR3aa
.	TRBJ1-5	TRBV2	.	TGTGCCAGCAGTGAAAGGAGGGCCGGGGGTCAGCCCCAGCATTTT	CASSERRAGGQPQHF
.	TRBJ1-2	TRBV6-2/TRBV6-3	TRBD1	TGTGCCAGCAGCTTACAGGGGGGGAGCTATGGCTACACCTTC	CASSLQGGSYGYTF
few	TRBJ2-7	TRBV5-4	.	TGTGCCAGCAGCGTCGGGCCCGCGGAGGACTACGAGCAGTACTTC	CASSVGPAEDYEQYF
.	TRBJ2-3	TRBV7-6	TRBD2	TGTGCCAGCAGCTTAGGGGCTAGCGGGGGCACAGATACGCAGTATTTT	CASSLGASGGTDTQYF
once	TRBJ2-1	TRBV7-2	TRBD1	TGTGCCAGCAGCCAACTAACTACCGGGACAGGGCAGTTCTTC	CASSQLTTGTGQFF
.	TRBJ2-7	TRBV11-2	TRBD1	TGTGCCAGCAGCTTAGGCCGGGACAGGGCCTACGAGCAGTACTTC	CASSLGRDRAYEQYF
.	TRBJ1-1	TRBV5-1	.	TGCGCCAGCAGCTTGGGGGGAAGGATGCGGGTAATGGAAGCTTTCTTT	CASSLGGRMRVMEAFF
.	TRBJ2-3	TRBV6-5	.	TGTGCCAGCAGGAGGACACAAAGCACAGATACGCAGTATTTT	CASRRTQSTDTQYF
.	TRBJ1-1	TRBV30	TRBD1	TGTGCCTGGAATACGGACAGGGGGAACACTGAAGCTTTCTTT	CAWNTDRGNTEAFF
.	TRBJ1-1	TRBV6-5	TRBD1	TGTGCCAGCAGGATGGACAGGGATAACACTGAAGCTTTCTTT	CASRMDRDNTEAFF
.	TRBJ2-7	TRBV7-2	TRBD1	TGTGCCAGCAGCTTAGGGACAGGGAGACCCTACGAGCAGTACTTC	CASSLGTGRPYEQYF
.	TRBJ2-5	TRBV5-1	TRBD2	TGCGCCAGCTGGGGAGGGTCTCACGGGGAGACCCAGTACTTC	CASWGGSHGETQYF
.	TRBJ2-7	TRBV27	TRBD2	TGTGCCAGCAGTTCCGGACTAGCGGGAGGTTACGAGCAGTACTTC	CASSSGLAGGYEQYF
.	TRBJ1-2	TRBV15	.	TGTGCCACCAGCAGAGATCCGGGAGCAAGTTTTGGCTACACCTTC	CATSRDPGASFGYTF
.	TRBJ1-2	TRBV14	TRBD1	TGTGCCAGCAGCCAAGATCGAGGGGGCGCGGGTGGCTACACCTTC	CASSQDRGGAGGYTF
once	TRBJ1-2	TRBV5-6	TRBD1	TGTGCCAGCAGCTTAACAGGGGCCAAGTATGGCTACACCTTC	CASSLTGAKYGYTF
.	TRBJ1-4	TRBV9	TRBD1	TGTGCCAGCAGCGCCTTGGGGGACAGCCTGAATGAAAAACTGTTTTTT	CASSALGDSLNEKLFF
once	TRBJ2-1	TRBV7-3	.	TGTGCCAGCAGCTCTCGTCTCAGGGGAGCTGAGCAGTTCTTC	CASSSRLRGAEQFF
.	TRBJ1-1	TRBV7-2	.	TGTGCCAGCAGCTTAGTAGGGGGTGTAGCTTTCTTT	CASSLVGGVAFF
.	TRBJ1-5	TRBV18	.	TGTGCCAGCTCACCACGTGTGTCCGGAGGGGAGCCCCAGCATTTT	CASSPRVSGGEPQHF
.	TRBJ1-2	TRBV4-1	.	TGCGCCAGCAGCCAAGAATCGGTCAGGGGTTATGGCTACACCTTC	CASSQESVRGYGYTF
once	TRBJ1-1	TRBV18	.	TGTGCCAGCTCACCCTTGGGGGGTCTCGACACTGAAGCTTTCTTT	CASSPLGGLDTEAFF
.	TRBJ1-1	TRBV4-3	.	TGCGCCAGCAGCCAAGGGGGGCCCGGGATTGAAGCTTTCTTT	CASSQGGPGIEAFF
few	TRBJ1-1	TRBV19	.	TGTGCCAGTAACTACGGGGGAGAGACTGAAGCTTTCTTT	CASNYGGETEAFF
.	TRBJ1-2	TRBV27	.	TGTGCCAGCAGTCCCCAGGGGATCAGTGGCTACACCTTC	CASSPQGISGYTF
.	TRBJ2-2	TRBV5-4	TRBD2	TGTGCCAGCAGCTTACTCGGGACTAGTATCTCCGGGGAGCTGTTTTTT	CASSLLGTSISGELFF
.	TRBJ1-2	TRBV19	.	TGTGCCAGTAGTATCAGGGGCCGGCGTGGCTACACCTTC	CASSIRGRRGYTF